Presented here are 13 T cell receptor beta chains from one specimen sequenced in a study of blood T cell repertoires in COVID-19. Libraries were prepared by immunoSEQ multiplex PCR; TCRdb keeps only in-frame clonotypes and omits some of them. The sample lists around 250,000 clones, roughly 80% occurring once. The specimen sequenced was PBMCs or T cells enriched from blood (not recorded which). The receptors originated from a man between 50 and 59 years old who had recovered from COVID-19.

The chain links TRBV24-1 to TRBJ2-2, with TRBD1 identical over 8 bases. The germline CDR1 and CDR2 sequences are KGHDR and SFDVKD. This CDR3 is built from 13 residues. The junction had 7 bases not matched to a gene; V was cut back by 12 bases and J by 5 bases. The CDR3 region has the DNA TGTGCCGCAGGACAGGGTGGAACCGGGGAGCTGTTTTTT. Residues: CAAGQGGTGELFF.

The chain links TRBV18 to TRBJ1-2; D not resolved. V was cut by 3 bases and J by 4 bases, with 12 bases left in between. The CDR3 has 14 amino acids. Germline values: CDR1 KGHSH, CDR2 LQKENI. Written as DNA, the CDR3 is TGTGCCAGCTCACCTAAGCTGGGGAGCTATGGCTACACCTTC. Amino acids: CASSPKLGSYGYTF.

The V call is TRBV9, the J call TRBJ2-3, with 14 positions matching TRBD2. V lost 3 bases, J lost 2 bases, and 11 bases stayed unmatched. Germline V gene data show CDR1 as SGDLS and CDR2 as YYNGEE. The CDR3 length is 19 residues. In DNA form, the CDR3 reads TGTGCCAGCAGCGAGGGGAGGACTAGCGGGAGGCCCTACACAGATACGCAGTATTTT. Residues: CASSEGRTSGRPYTDTQYF. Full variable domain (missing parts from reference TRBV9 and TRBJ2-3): DSGVTQTPKHLITATGQRVTLRCSPRSGDLSVYWYQQSLDQGLQFLIQYYNGEERAKGNILERFSAQQFPDLHSELNLSSLELGDSALYFCASSEGRTSGRPYTDTQYFGPGTRLTVL.

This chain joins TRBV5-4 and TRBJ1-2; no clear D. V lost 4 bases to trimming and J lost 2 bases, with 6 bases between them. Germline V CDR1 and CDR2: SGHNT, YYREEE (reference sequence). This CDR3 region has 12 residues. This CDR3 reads CASSQANYGYTF. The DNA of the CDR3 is TGTGCCAGCAGCCAGGCCAACTATGGCTACACCTTC.

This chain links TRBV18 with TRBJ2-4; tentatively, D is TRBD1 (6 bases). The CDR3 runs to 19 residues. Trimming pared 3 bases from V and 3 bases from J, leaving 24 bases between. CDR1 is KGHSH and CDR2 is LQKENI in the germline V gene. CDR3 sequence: CASSPLPDTGSEVKNIQYF. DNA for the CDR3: TGTGCCAGCTCACCCCTACCCGACACAGGGTCTGAAGTCAAAAACATTCAGTACTTC.

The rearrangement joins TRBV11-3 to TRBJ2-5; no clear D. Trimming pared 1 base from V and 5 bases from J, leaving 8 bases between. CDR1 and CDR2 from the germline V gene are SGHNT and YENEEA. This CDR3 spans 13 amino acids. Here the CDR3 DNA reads TGTGCCAGCAGCTTAGTTCATGAGGAGACCCAGTACTTC. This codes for CASSLVHEETQYF.

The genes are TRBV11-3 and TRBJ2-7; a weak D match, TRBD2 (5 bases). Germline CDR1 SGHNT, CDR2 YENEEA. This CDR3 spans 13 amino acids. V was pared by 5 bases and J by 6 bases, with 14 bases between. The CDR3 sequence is CASSQPAASEQYF. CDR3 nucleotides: TGTGCCAGCAGCCAACCAGCGGCCTCCGAGCAGTACTTC.

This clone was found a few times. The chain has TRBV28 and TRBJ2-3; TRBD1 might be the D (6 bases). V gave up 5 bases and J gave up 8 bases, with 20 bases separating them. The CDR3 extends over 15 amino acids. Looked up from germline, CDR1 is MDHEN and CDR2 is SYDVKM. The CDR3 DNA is TGTGCCAGCAGTCTGTATACAGGGCTCCAGGGTACGCAGTATTTT. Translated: CASSLYTGLQGTQYF.

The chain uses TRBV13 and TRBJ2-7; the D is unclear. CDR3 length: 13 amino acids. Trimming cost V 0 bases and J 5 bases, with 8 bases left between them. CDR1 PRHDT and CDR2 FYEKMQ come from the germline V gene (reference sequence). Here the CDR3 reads CASSLGPLHEQYF. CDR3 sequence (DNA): TGTGCCAGCAGCTTAGGCCCCCTCCACGAGCAGTACTTC.

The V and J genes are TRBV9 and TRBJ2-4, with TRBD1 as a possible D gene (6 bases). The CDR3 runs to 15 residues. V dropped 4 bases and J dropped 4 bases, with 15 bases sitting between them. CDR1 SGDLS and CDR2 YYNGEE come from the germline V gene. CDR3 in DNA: TGTGCCAGCAGCTCCAGGACAGAGCAAAAAAACATTCAGTACTTC. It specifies CASSSRTEQKNIQYF.

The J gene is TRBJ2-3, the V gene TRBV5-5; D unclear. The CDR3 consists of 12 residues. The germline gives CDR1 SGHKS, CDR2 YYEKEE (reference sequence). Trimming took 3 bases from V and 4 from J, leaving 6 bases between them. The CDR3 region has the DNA TGTGCCAGCAGCTCATCGGCAGATACGCAGTATTTT. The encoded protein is CASSSSADTQYF.

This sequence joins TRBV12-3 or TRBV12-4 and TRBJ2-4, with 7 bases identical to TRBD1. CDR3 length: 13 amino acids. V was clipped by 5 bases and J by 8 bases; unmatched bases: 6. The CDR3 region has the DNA TGTGCCAGCAGTCTACAGGGGATGGACATTCAGTACTTC. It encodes CASSLQGMDIQYF.

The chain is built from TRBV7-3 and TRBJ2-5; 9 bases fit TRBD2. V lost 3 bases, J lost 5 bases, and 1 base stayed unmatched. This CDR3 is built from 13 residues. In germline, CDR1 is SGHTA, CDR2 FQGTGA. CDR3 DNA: TGTGCCAGCAGCTTGGGACTAGCCGAGACCCAGTACTTC. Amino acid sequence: CASSLGLAETQYF. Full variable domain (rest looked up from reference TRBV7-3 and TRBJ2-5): GAGVSQTPSNKVTEKGKYVELRCDPISGHTALYWYRQSLGQGPEFLIYFQGTGAADDSGLPNDRFFAVRPEGSVSTLKIQRTERGDSAVYLCASSLGLAETQYFGPGTRLLVL.